What follows is one T cell receptor (beta chain) and its context. These data are taken from a study of blood T cell repertoires in COVID-19. Assay: immunoSEQ multiplex PCR; the TCRdb copy retains only in-frame clones and omits some. Of 85,000 to 95,000 clones listed, around 86% are singletons. Specimen: peripheral blood. This TCR came from a man aged 55-75 years with COVID-19, enrolled during active disease.

CDR3 sequence (DNA): TGTGCCAGCAGCCCAAGGACTAGCGGGAGCTCCTACAATGAGCAGTTCTTC. Encoded protein: CASSPRTSGSSYNEQFF. The chain uses TRBV5-4 and TRBJ2-1, with 13 bases lining up with TRBD2. Germline loops: CDR1 SGHNT, CDR2 YYREEE (reference sequence). V lost 4 bases and J lost 0; bases outside the gene matches: 4. The CDR3 is 17 residues long.